These 9 T cell receptor beta chains originate from one sample sequenced in a study of metastatic and nonmetastatic thyroid tumors. TCRdb re-analyzed the PCR reads through MiXCR. The repertoire holds roughly 90,000 clones, with 15% as singletons. Patients underwent thyroid surgery, and none had received any treatment before it. Sequencing was performed on blood. All receptors come from a female donor with papillary thyroid cancer or a benign thyroid nodule (not recorded which). Some clones in this sample may be carry-over from other donors' samples.

Regarding this clone: A much larger clone sits a single nucleotide away, making a read error possible. The chain links TRBV5-1 to TRBJ1-5; D gene ambiguous. The V and J ends lost 0 bases and 3 bases respectively, with 7 bases between them. This CDR3 has 14 amino acids. Germline loops: CDR1 SGHRS, CDR2 YFSETQ. The DNA of the CDR3 is TGCGCCAGCAGCTTGGTCCCCCCCAATCAGCCCCAGCATTTT. Its translation is CASSLVPPNQPQHF.

This clone occurred many times. The V call is TRBV19, the J call TRBJ2-5; 8 bases match TRBD1. Losses at the gene ends were 6 bases for V and 4 bases for J; bases not matched to a gene: 19. The CDR3 sequence is 18 residues long. Per germline, CDR1 LNHDA and CDR2 SQIVND (reference sequence). This CDR3 reads CASSRGQDLRGSGETQYF. For the CDR3, the DNA is TGTGCCAGTAGCCGGGGACAGGACCTCCGAGGAAGTGGAGAGACCCAGTACTTC.

The V gene is TRBV20-1, the J gene TRBJ2-7, with D perhaps assigned TRBD1 or TRBD2 (6 bases each). The germline CDR1 and CDR2 sequences are DFQATT and SNEGSKA (reference sequence). V was shortened by 5 bases and J by 2 bases, with 25 bases between the two germline ends. The CDR3 covers 17 residues. DNA for the CDR3: TGCAGTGCTTGCCCCCCGGTCGGGGGCCACAGGGCCTACGAGCAGTACTTC. This translates into CSACPPVGGHRAYEQYF.

Concerning this clone: The sample carries other DNA sequences with the same CDR3. CDR3 sequence reads: CATAETDRHTGELFF. CDR3 in DNA: TGCGCCACCGCAGAGACTGACAGACACACCGGGGAGCTGTTTTTT. This chain links TRBV4-1 with TRBJ2-2, with a tentative D call TRBD1 (5 bases). Trimming cost V 10 bases and J 3 bases, with 18 bases left between them. The germline gives CDR1 MGHRA, CDR2 YSYEKL. The CDR3 loop spans 15 amino acids.

This clone was seen a handful of times. This chain links TRBV16 with TRBJ2-7; perhaps TRBD2 as D (6 bases). Trimming pared 2 bases from V and 3 bases from J, leaving 14 bases between. Germline V lookup: CDR1 KGHSY, CDR2 FQNENV. This CDR3 spans 15 amino acids. In DNA, the CDR3 is TGTGCCAGCAGCCAAGGAGGGCAAAGCTACTACGAGCAGTACTTC. Its translation is CASSQGGQSYYEQYF.

To note about this clone: A much larger clone is a single base away; this may be a read error. V and J are TRBV4-1 and TRBJ1-1; D is uncertain. Per germline, CDR1 MGHRA and CDR2 YSYEKL. The CDR3 spans 14 residues. The CDR3, as DNA: TGCGCCAGCAGCCAAGTGGTGGGGAACACTGAAGCTTTATTT. This codes for CASSQVVGNTEALF.

This clone was observed a handful of times. The V and J genes are TRBV6-2 or TRBV6-3 and TRBJ2-7; D is possibly TRBD2 (6 bases). Trimming pared 2 bases from V and 3 bases from J, leaving 11 bases between. CDR3 length: 14 amino acids. CDR1 is MNHEY and CDR2 is SVGEGT in the germline V gene. The CDR3 loop is CASSYTGSHYEQYF. The DNA of the CDR3 is TGTGCCAGCAGTTACACCGGGAGCCACTACGAGCAGTACTTC.

In its sample, this clone was seen many times. This chain links TRBV28 with TRBJ2-1; D unresolved. Per germline, CDR1 MDHEN and CDR2 SYDVKM. This CDR3 is 16 amino acids long. V was shortened by 6 bases and J by 8 bases, with 23 bases between the two germline ends. The CDR3 coding sequence is TGTGCCAGCAGCTATAACATTCGGGCCCTAATGGATGAGCAGTTCTTC. This codes for CASSYNIRALMDEQFF.

The table lists this clone with many counts. V is TRBV9 and J is TRBJ2-7, with D hard to call. CDR3 length: 13 amino acids. Germline V lookup: CDR1 SGDLS, CDR2 YYNGEE. V dropped 0 bases and J dropped 6 bases, with 10 bases sitting between them. The CDR3 DNA reads as TGTGCCAGCAGCGTAGGGTGGGAAGGCGAGCAGTACTTC. Its translation is CASSVGWEGEQYF. The variable domain in full, completed from reference TRBV9 and TRBJ2-7, reads DSGVTQTPKHLITATGQRVTLRCSPRSGDLSVYWYQQSLDQGLQFLIQYYNGEERAKGNILERFSAQQFPDLHSELNLSSLELGDSALYFCASSVGWEGEQYFGPGTRLTVT.